A single sample gave rise to the 13 T cell receptor beta chains below, sequenced in a study of neurological immune-mediated disorders. As for time point: longitudinal time-point 1 (baseline). TCRdb analysed the 5' RACE reads with MiXCR anew, one entry per CDR3 protein. Among about 49,000 distinct CDR3 sequences listed, 10% were seen once. Sequences were obtained from PBMCs. These receptors were obtained from a woman aged 40 to 50 in good health.

This clonotype has a count of ten or more. The CDR3 reads CASSPGGDTGELFF. The DNA for the CDR3 is TGTGCCAGCAGCCCAGGAGGGGATACCGGGGAGCTGTTTTTT. This chain links TRBV7-2 with TRBJ2-2; TRBD2 is a possible D gene (6 bases). Germline values: CDR1 SGHTA, CDR2 FQGNSA. This CDR3 is built from 14 residues. V was cut by 5 bases and J by 5 bases, with 12 bases left in between.

This clonotype was seen ten or more times. The junction departs from the called germline gene at one end, perhaps through a read error. The chain is built from TRBV7-8 and TRBJ2-3; D not certain. Germline CDR1 SGHVS, CDR2 FQNEAQ. The CDR3 spans 11 residues. CDR3 sequence (DNA): TGTGCCATCAGCCCCCTCGTTACGCAGTATTTT. Residues: CAISPLVTQYF.

The chain couples TRBV12-3 or TRBV12-4 to TRBJ2-2; tentatively, D is TRBD1 (5 bases). Between the trimmed V and J ends, which lost 7 bases and 5 bases, there was a span of 11 bases. The CDR3 extends over 13 amino acids. The CDR3 loop is CASTTRATGELFF. In DNA form, the CDR3 reads TGTGCCAGCACTACCAGGGCAACCGGGGAGCTGTTTTTT.

This clonotype was counted between two and nine times. The chain has TRBV10-3 and TRBJ1-6; the match to TRBD1 covers 7 bases. The CDR3 spans 16 residues. V dropped 4 bases and J dropped 6; count of bases not matched to a gene: 9. The germline V gene has CDR1 ENHRY and CDR2 SYGVKD. CDR3 coding DNA: TGTGCCATCAGTGGATCGGGACAGAAGGCTAATTCACCCCTCCACTTT. Translation gives CAISGSGQKANSPLHF.

Notes on this clonotype: A much larger clone is a single base away; this may be a read error. The chain is built from TRBV6-1 and TRBJ2-3; 12 bases fit TRBD1. CDR1 and CDR2 (germline): MNHNS, SASEGT. The length of the CDR3 is 16 residues. CDR3 sequence: CASSSSPGQGADTKYF. The CDR3 region has the DNA TGTGCCAGCAGCTCATCCCCGGGACAGGGGGCAGATACGAAGTATTTT.

This clonotype was recorded many times. This sequence joins TRBV6-2 or TRBV6-3 and TRBJ1-1; D call uncertain. The CDR3 has 16 amino acids. CDR1 is MNHEY and CDR2 is SVGEGT in the germline V gene. The V end was cut by 0 bases, the J end by 0 bases, with 11 bases between. The CDR3 coding sequence is TGTGCCAGCAGTTACTCGAGTCCCAGAATGAACACTGAAGCTTTCTTT. The encoded protein is CASSYSSPRMNTEAFF.

This clonotype was recorded many times. The chain joins TRBV4-3 to TRBJ2-7; D may be TRBD1 or TRBD2 (6 bases each). This CDR3 comprises 15 residues. The V gene's germline CDR1 is LGHNA and CDR2 YSLEER. Trimming stripped 4 bases from V and 3 bases from J, with 16 bases between. The CDR3 sequence: CASSLSGQGFYEQYF. The CDR3 DNA reads as TGCGCCAGCAGCCTAAGCGGGCAGGGGTTCTACGAGCAGTACTTC.

In this sample, this clonotype turned up many times. The rearrangement links TRBV7-2 to TRBJ2-1; 12 positions agree with TRBD2. Looked up from germline, CDR1 is SGHTA and CDR2 is FQGNSA. The CDR3 is made up of 16 amino acids. The ends lost 5 bases at V and 7 bases at J; junction bases unmatched: 9. The CDR3 nucleotides read TGTGCCAGCAGCCCGCGGACTAGCGGGGTTTTTAATGAGCAGTTCTTC. Translation gives CASSPRTSGVFNEQFF.

The chain employs TRBV5-6 and TRBJ2-6; weak D call: TRBD2 (6 bases). This CDR3 is 16 amino acids long. V dropped 0 bases and J dropped 2 bases, with 9 bases sitting between them. Germline CDR1 is SGHDT and CDR2 is YYEEEE. CDR3 DNA: TGTGCCAGCAGCTTGGCCGCGGGGCCTGGGGCCAACGTCCTGACTTTC. Residues: CASSLAAGPGANVLTF.

As regards this clonotype: One junction end disagrees with the germline gene, perhaps due to a read error. The rearrangement joins TRBV5-1 to TRBJ2-5; D is possibly TRBD2 (5 bases). Germline V gene data show CDR1 as SGHRS and CDR2 as YFSETQ. The CDR3 runs 14 residues. The CDR3 sequence: CASSTGNSKETQYF. Written as DNA, the CDR3 is TGCGCTAGCAGCACCGGGAATAGCAAGGAGACCCAGTACTTC. Together with reference TRBV5-1 and TRBJ2-5, the CDR3 gives the full variable domain: KAGVTQTPRYLIKTRGQQVTLSCSPISGHRSVSWYQQTPGQGLQFLFEYFSETQRNKGNFPGRFSGRQFSNSRSEMNVSTLELGDSALYLCASSTGNSKETQYFGPGTRLLVL.

Ten or more counts support this clonotype. The genes are TRBV9 and TRBJ2-1, with 8 bases fitting TRBD2. CDR1 and CDR2 from the germline V gene are SGDLS and YYNGEE. Trimming cost V 3 bases and J 2 bases; bases outside gene matches: 10. CDR3 length: 17 residues. DNA of the CDR3: TGTGCCAGCAGCGAGCCCATGACTAGCGTCACCTACAATGAGCAGTTCTTC. This codes for CASSEPMTSVTYNEQFF.

This clonotype was seen many times. The rearrangement uses TRBV21-1 and TRBJ2-7; the table's D call of TRBD1 was not tested on the DNA. TRBV21-1 is described as a pseudogene. This CDR3 is built from 17 residues. The CDR3 DNA follows: TGTGCCAGCAGCACCCTGGGACAGGGGGCAGAGGTCTACGAGCAGTACTTC. Translation gives CASSTLGQGAEVYEQYF.

Many counts were recorded for this clonotype. CDR3 region: CASSPFRDVSSGANVLTF. DNA for the CDR3: TGTGCCAGCTCACCTTTCCGGGACGTAAGCTCTGGGGCCAACGTCCTGACTTTC. The chain links TRBV18 to TRBJ2-6; D possibly uses TRBD1 or TRBD2 (5 bases each). Trimming stripped 3 bases from V and 0 bases from J, with 15 bases between. This CDR3 spans 18 amino acids. CDR1 is KGHSH, CDR2 LQKENI, per germline.